These T cell receptor beta chains were read from a single sample in a study of blood T cell repertoires in COVID-19. Sequenced by immunoSEQ multiplex PCR; TCRdb stores in-frame clones only, minus some. This sample yields 90,000 to 120,000 clones, of which approximately 90% are seen a single time; approximately 29% belongs to the top ten. Sequenced sample: peripheral blood. These receptor sequences come from a woman aged 80 or over with acute or convalescent COVID-19. The CDR3 runs from the conserved cysteine through the conserved F or W. Each record gives: clone size, D gene, V gene, J gene, CDR3 protein, CDR3 DNA. D genes are given only for firm matches. Size is omitted from some rows. Given values are once, few, many or a class for expanded clones.

NA	TRBD1	TRBV5-1	TRBJ1-2	CASSPTGGGYGYTF	TGCGCCAGCAGTCCCACAGGGGGGGGGTATGGCTACACCTTC
NA	NA	TRBV7-9	TRBJ1-1	CASSHQGSEAFF	TGTGCCAGCAGCCACCAGGGGTCTGAAGCTTTCTTT
NA	TRBD2	TRBV18	TRBJ2-1	CASSPRGLAGVGEQFF	TGTGCCAGCTCACCCCGGGGACTAGCGGGGGTCGGTGAGCAGTTCTTC
NA	NA	TRBV27	TRBJ2-7	CASSWAGTYEQYF	TGTGCCAGCAGTTGGGCAGGTACCTACGAGCAGTACTTC
NA	TRBD2	TRBV4-3	TRBJ2-3	CASSQDYLAGGPDTQYF	TGCGCCAGCAGCCAAGACTACCTAGCGGGGGGGCCAGATACGCAGTATTTT
NA	NA	TRBV15	TRBJ1-5	CATSTRGLNQPQHF	TGTGCCACCAGCACCCGCGGGTTAAATCAGCCCCAGCATTTT
NA	TRBD2	TRBV11-2	TRBJ2-1	CASSLDRGLAGLLNEQFF	TGTGCCAGCAGCTTAGATAGGGGACTAGCGGGCCTCCTCAATGAGCAGTTCTTC
NA	NA	TRBV7-9	TRBJ1-6	CASSRLGSPLHF	TGTGCCAGCAGCCGACTCGGGTCACCCCTCCACTTT
NA	TRBD2	TRBV27	TRBJ2-1	CASSPPPGLAGVGEQFF	TGTGCCAGCAGTCCACCACCGGGACTAGCGGGGGTTGGGGAGCAGTTCTTC
few	NA	TRBV27	TRBJ1-1	CASSLGLTNTEAFF	TGTGCCAGCAGTTTAGGACTTACGAACACTGAAGCTTTCTTT
few	NA	TRBV30	TRBJ1-2	CAWSGGLLRYTF	TGTGCCTGGAGCGGGGGGCTCTTACGCTACACCTTC